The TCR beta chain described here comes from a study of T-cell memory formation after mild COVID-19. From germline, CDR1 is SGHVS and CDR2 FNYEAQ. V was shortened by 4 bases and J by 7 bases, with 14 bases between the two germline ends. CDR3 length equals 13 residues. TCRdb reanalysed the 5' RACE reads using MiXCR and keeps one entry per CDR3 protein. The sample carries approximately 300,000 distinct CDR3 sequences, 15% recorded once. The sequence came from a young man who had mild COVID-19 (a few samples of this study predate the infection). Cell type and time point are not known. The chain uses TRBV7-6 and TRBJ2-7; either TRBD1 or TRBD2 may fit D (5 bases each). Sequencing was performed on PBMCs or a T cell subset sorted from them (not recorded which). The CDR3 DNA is TGTGCCAGCAGCTCGGGGCCCCCAAGGGAGCAGTACTTC. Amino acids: CASSSGPPREQYF.